This note documents a single T cell receptor beta chain sequence. This entry is derived from a study of cytomegalovirus exposure and HLA in healthy donors. J gave up 15 bases and V 5 bases, and 12 bases lay outside the gene matches. CDR3 length equals 12 residues. Germline loops: CDR1 GTSNPN, CDR2 SVGIG (reference sequence). Both 60 Vbeta primers and 13 Jbeta primers went into the PCR. The repertoire was sequenced with immunoSEQ multiplex PCR; TCRdb's copy has only in-frame clones and lacks some. The sample lists fewer than 85,000 clones, more than 75% occurring once. The sequencing sample was made of PBMCs. The rearrangement uses TRBV30 and TRBJ1-4; 7 bases map to TRBD1. The sequence was obtained from a middle-aged man in good health and CMV-seronegative. The CDR3 protein is CAWRYRGREMFF. As DNA, the CDR3 is TGTGCCTGGCGCTACAGGGGACGGGAGATGTTTTTT.